Listed below are T cell receptor beta chains from one sample, sequenced in a study of T cell changes during pregnancy in multiple sclerosis. The table came from immunoSEQ multiplex PCR; TCRdb's copy has only in-frame clones and leaves some out. The sample has 100,000 to 150,000 clones, over 85% seen once. Sample: peripheral blood, taken before pregnancy. These receptors were obtained from a female donor with multiple sclerosis, enrolled in a pregnancy study. The CDR3 runs from the conserved cysteine through the conserved F or W. A D gene is named only where the DNA matches it firmly. Size tells how often a clone was seen (once, few, many) or the class of an expanded clone, and some rows leave it out.

TRBV6-5	TRBJ1-4	-	-	CASSYGTGVLIEKLFF	TGTGCCAGCAGTTACGGAACGGGGGTCCTTATCGAAAAACTGTTTTTT
TRBV2	TRBJ2-5	-	once	CASSEALGQGTQYF	TGTGCCAGCAGTGAAGCGTTGGGACAAGGGACCCAGTACTTC
TRBV7-3	TRBJ2-1	-	-	CASSPRDRSSSYNEQFF	TGTGCCAGCAGCCCCCGCGACCGGAGCAGCTCCTACAATGAGCAGTTCTTC
TRBV15	TRBJ1-2	-	-	CATSRDGSGYYGYTF	TGTGCCACCAGCAGAGATGGGAGCGGATACTATGGCTACACCTTC
TRBV7-9	TRBJ2-1	-	-	CANPGLPYNEQFF	TGTGCCAACCCGGGACTCCCCTACAATGAGCAGTTCTTC
TRBV2	TRBJ1-4	-	-	CASEETERGEKLFF	TGTGCCAGCGAAGAGACAGAACGAGGTGAAAAACTGTTTTTT
TRBV19	TRBJ2-1	TRBD2	-	CATNSVAGGGGLYNEQFF	TGTGCCACCAATAGCGTAGCGGGAGGGGGGGGACTCTACAATGAGCAGTTCTTC
TRBV9	TRBJ1-2	-	-	CASSAGGDLNYGYTF	TGTGCCAGCAGCGCAGGCGGGGATTTAAACTATGGCTACACCTTC
TRBV13	TRBJ1-6	TRBD1	-	CASSLRQGTRSPLHF	TGTGCCAGCAGCCTTCGACAGGGAACACGCTCACCCCTCCACTTT
TRBV7-9	TRBJ2-5	-	-	CASSYTTQQETQYF	TGTGCCAGCAGCTACACGACACAGCAAGAGACCCAGTACTTC
TRBV28	TRBJ2-3	-	few	CASSPGGDTQYF	TGTGCCAGCAGTCCAGGGGGGGATACGCAGTATTTT
TRBV10-3	TRBJ2-1	-	-	CAISGQRADNEQFF	TGTGCCATCAGTGGTCAGCGAGCCGACAATGAGCAGTTCTTC
TRBV19	TRBJ1-2	TRBD1	-	CASSVGQEGGYTF	TGTGCCAGTAGTGTGGGACAGGAGGGCGGCTACACCTTC
TRBV19	TRBJ2-5	TRBD2	-	CASNQRGRETQYF	TGTGCCAGTAACCAGCGGGGTCGGGAGACCCAGTACTTC
TRBV19	TRBJ2-1	-	-	CASSTDSFSYNEQFF	TGTGCCAGTAGTACGGACAGTTTTTCCTACAATGAGCAGTTCTTC
TRBV2	TRBJ2-1	TRBD2	-	CASKSGEYNEQFF	TGTGCCAGCAAGAGCGGGGAGTACAATGAGCAGTTCTTC
TRBV29-1	TRBJ1-2	-	-	CSVSITQGGYTF	TGCAGCGTTTCGATAACTCAGGGGGGCTACACCTTC
TRBV30	TRBJ2-2	-	-	CAWKAGWAGELFF	TGTGCCTGGAAGGCGGGCTGGGCCGGGGAGCTGTTTTTT
TRBV30	TRBJ1-3	TRBD1	-	CACSAGTGALISGNTIYF	TGTGCCTGCAGCGCCGGGACAGGAGCATTGATCTCTGGAAACACCATATATTTT
TRBV18	TRBJ1-2	TRBD1	-	CASSPVGQGIYTF	TGTGCCAGCTCACCTGTGGGACAGGGTATCTACACCTTC
TRBV5-4	TRBJ2-3	-	-	CASSLRGTDTQYF	TGTGCCAGCAGCTTGCGGGGCACAGATACGCAGTATTTT
TRBV4-2	TRBJ1-5	-	-	CASSQDGGENQPQHF	TGTGCCAGCAGCCAAGATGGCGGGGAAAATCAGCCCCAGCATTTT
TRBV9	TRBJ1-2	-	-	CASSVEGDYGYTF	TGTGCCAGCAGCGTAGAAGGGGACTATGGCTACACCTTC
TRBV5-1	TRBJ2-5	-	-	CASSWGDRRRETQYF	TGCGCCAGCAGCTGGGGGGACAGACGCCGAGAGACCCAGTACTTC
TRBV11-2	TRBJ2-2	TRBD1	-	CASSFRDSTGELFF	TGTGCCAGCAGCTTCCGGGACAGCACCGGGGAGCTGTTTTTT
TRBV15	TRBJ2-7	TRBD2	-	CATSRPSQRDFHEQYF	TGTGCCACCAGCAGGCCCTCCCAGCGGGACTTCCACGAGCAGTACTTC
TRBV5-4	TRBJ2-1	TRBD2	once	CASTGERLAPPLSYNEQFF	TGTGCCAGCACAGGAGAGAGACTAGCGCCCCCTCTATCCTACAATGAGCAGTTCTTC
TRBV19	TRBJ1-3	-	-	CASSIGASPTGNTIYF	TGTGCCAGTAGTATAGGAGCTTCCCCCACTGGAAACACCATATATTTT
TRBV19	TRBJ1-5	TRBD1	-	CASSKGTVDQPQHF	TGTGCCAGTAGTAAGGGGACAGTCGATCAGCCCCAGCATTTT
TRBV6-5	TRBJ1-1	TRBD1	once	CASTPTGSTPEAFF	TGTGCCAGCACGCCGACAGGGAGTACGCCGGAAGCTTTCTTT
TRBV6-1	TRBJ1-2	TRBD1	-	CASSDFWTGGIGYTF	TGTGCCAGCAGTGATTTCTGGACAGGGGGCATTGGCTACACCTTC
TRBV6-1	TRBJ1-2	TRBD1	-	CASLGTAPYLYGYTF	TGTGCCAGCCTGGGGACAGCGCCTTATCTCTATGGCTACACCTTC
TRBV7-3	TRBJ2-5	-	-	CASSLWTGQETQYF	TGTGCCAGCAGCCTATGGACTGGCCAAGAGACCCAGTACTTC
TRBV19	TRBJ2-1	-	-	CASSISAGTHNEQFF	TGTGCCAGTAGTATTAGTGCGGGGACCCACAATGAGCAGTTCTTC
TRBV7-2	TRBJ2-3	-	-	CASSWGVHDTQYF	TGTGCCAGCAGCTGGGGAGTCCACGACACGCAGTATTTT
TRBV6-6	TRBJ2-7	TRBD1	-	CASSRTRQGTGYEQYF	TGTGCCAGCAGCCGAACCCGACAGGGTACGGGATACGAGCAGTACTTC
TRBV28	TRBJ2-7	TRBD1	-	CASTLRQGASYEQYF	TGTGCCAGCACCCTACGACAGGGGGCCTCCTACGAGCAGTACTTC
TRBV28	TRBJ1-1	-	-	CASSLPRSWNTEAFF	TGTGCCAGCAGTTTACCCAGATCGTGGAACACTGAAGCTTTCTTT
TRBV19	TRBJ1-4	-	-	CASSTAGAWGKLFF	TGTGCCAGTAGTACAGCAGGGGCTTGGGGGAAACTGTTTTTT
TRBV6-1	TRBJ1-3	-	once	CASSEAGVSGNTIYF	TGTGCCAGCAGTGAAGCAGGGGTGTCTGGAAACACCATATATTTT
TRBV18	TRBJ2-1	TRBD1	-	CASSPPLTGRNEQFF	TGTGCCAGCTCACCACCTTTGACAGGGCGCAATGAGCAGTTCTTC
TRBV14	TRBJ2-7	TRBD1	-	CASSPGQVYEQYF	TGTGCCAGCAGCCCGGGACAGGTTTACGAGCAGTACTTC
TRBV28	TRBJ2-1	-	-	CASSPLAYNEQFF	TGTGCCAGCAGTCCACTAGCTTACAATGAGCAGTTCTTC
TRBV7-6	TRBJ2-7	-	-	CASSSAPTGRKEQYF	TGTGCCAGCAGCTCCGCCCCGACAGGCCGTAAGGAGCAGTACTTC
TRBV30	TRBJ2-1	-	-	CAWSVGGDASEQFF	TGTGCCTGGAGTGTAGGGGGGGACGCCAGTGAGCAGTTCTTC
TRBV7-2	TRBJ2-7	-	-	CASSSPRTLTGYEQYF	TGTGCCAGCAGCTCACCGCGGACTTTGACGGGCTACGAGCAGTACTTC
TRBV9	TRBJ2-1	-	-	CASSASYNEQFF	TGTGCCAGCAGCGCATCCTACAATGAGCAGTTCTTC
TRBV4-1	TRBJ2-1	-	-	CASSQVPARESGRYEQFF	TGCGCCAGCAGCCAAGTCCCGGCACGGGAGAGTGGGCGCTATGAGCAGTTCTTC
TRBV27	TRBJ2-1	TRBD2	-	CASSETSGSSYNEQFF	TGTGCCAGCAGTGAGACTAGCGGGAGCTCCTACAATGAGCAGTTCTTC
TRBV5-4	TRBJ2-7	-	-	CASAAGPLYEQYF	TGTGCCAGCGCCGCGGGGCCCCTCTACGAGCAGTACTTC
TRBV7-9	TRBJ1-5	-	-	CASSPGAYDQPQHF	TGTGCCAGCAGCCCTGGGGCATATGATCAGCCCCAGCATTTT
TRBV9	TRBJ2-1	-	-	CASSPPGREGVDEQFF	TGTGCCAGCAGTCCTCCGGGCCGTGAAGGGGTCGATGAGCAGTTCTTC
TRBV18	TRBJ1-1	-	-	CASSQKTGNTEAFF	TGTGCCAGCTCACAGAAGACAGGGAACACTGAAGCTTTCTTT
TRBV29-1	TRBJ1-1	-	-	CSVDLGARYTEAFF	TGCAGCGTTGATTTGGGGGCTCGGTACACTGAAGCTTTCTTT
TRBV18	TRBJ2-7	TRBD2	-	CASSPLAGAYSYEQYF	TGTGCCAGCTCACCTTTAGCGGGGGCCTACTCCTACGAGCAGTACTTC